This T cell receptor beta chain appears in the sequencing data of a study of cytomegalovirus exposure and HLA in healthy donors. Study-wide results and caveats: Altogether, more than 150 TCR beta chains were recorded as cytomegalovirus-associated. Per published reports, the classifier diagnosed cytomegalovirus status with high specificity and sensitivity. Through in vitro validation, three CMV-associated chains were shown to be specific for CMV antigens. That first-cohort TCR clusters tended to co-occur in the 130 or so validation repertoires was found in a later analysis.

Sequencing used immunoSEQ multiplex PCR; TCRdb keeps in-frame clones, though not all of them. The sample holds 130,000 to 150,000 clones; around 90% are singletons and the top ten take less than 5.5%. The CDR3 runs to 16 residues. The V and J ends lost 4 bases and 3 bases, in that order; junction bases with no gene match: 4. The germline CDR1 and CDR2 sequences are SEHNR and FQNEAQ (reference sequence). As concerns this clone: Its specificity is not known.

Material for sequencing was PBMCs. The rearrangement uses TRBV7-9 and TRBJ2-2, with 11 nucleotides matching TRBD2. The source of this sequence is a man between 18 and 35 years old in good health and CMV-seropositive. CDR3 nucleotides: TGTGCCAGCAGCTACGTACTAGCGGGGGACACCGGGGAGCTGTTTTTT. This gives the protein CASSYVLAGDTGELFF.